These T cell receptor beta chains were read from a single sample in a study of cytomegalovirus exposure and HLA in healthy donors. Using immunoSEQ multiplex PCR, the repertoire was profiled, and TCRdb retains in-frame clones only, with some absent. Among fewer than 200,000 clones, 65% to 80% were seen once, and the ten largest hold 2.5% to 3%. Sample: PBMCs. Receptors were obtained from a woman between 45 and 60 years old in good health and CMV-seropositive. Each CDR3 is given with its conserved first and last residue. D genes are given only for firm matches. Clone size is not always given. Where it is, it says once, few, many or a class for expanded clones.

len,v_gene,d_gene,j_gene,abundance,CDR3nt,CDR3aa
12,TRBV6-1,.,TRBJ1-1,once,TGTGCCGTATCAGGGGCCATGACTGAAGCTTTCTTT,CAVSGAMTEAFF
16,TRBV5-1,TRBD2,TRBJ2-3,.,TGCGCCAGCAGCTCGGGACTAGCGGAGAACACAGATACGCAGTATTTT,CASSSGLAENTDTQYF
14,TRBV18,.,TRBJ2-2,.,TGTGCCAGCTCAGGGCAGAGAAACACCGGGGAGCTGTTTTTT,CASSGQRNTGELFF
14,TRBV6-5,.,TRBJ1-5,once,TGTGCCAGCAGTAGAGGACAGTTCAATCAGCCCCAGCATTTT,CASSRGQFNQPQHF
15,TRBV10-3,.,TRBJ1-2,.,TGTGCCACCGCCCTTTCCCGAGCGGGGGAGAGCGGCTACACCTTC,CATALSRAGESGYTF
13,TRBV30,.,TRBJ2-3,.,TGTGCCTGGGAGGGGATAGCGGCAGATACGCAGTATTTT,CAWEGIAADTQYF
14,TRBV7-6,TRBD1,TRBJ1-1,.,TGTGCCAGCAGCACGGGACAGGGTCTGCCTGAAGCTTTCTTT,CASSTGQGLPEAFF
14,TRBV7-3,.,TRBJ2-3,.,TGTGCCAGCAGCCCCCTGTATCCGACAGATACGCAGTATTTT,CASSPLYPTDTQYF
14,TRBV5-1,TRBD1,TRBJ2-7,.,TGCGCCAGCAGCCCGACAGGGATCGTCAACGAGCAGTACTTC,CASSPTGIVNEQYF
14,TRBV5-1,.,TRBJ2-5,.,TGCGCCAGCAGCACGTCCCCATCGCGGGAGACCCAGTACTTC,CASSTSPSRETQYF
14,TRBV5-1,.,TRBJ1-1,few,TGCGCCAGCAGCTTGTCGGGGGGGCAAACTGAAGCTTTCTTT,CASSLSGGQTEAFF
14,TRBV6-1,.,TRBJ1-1,.,TGTGCCAGCAGTGACCCGGGGGGGGGTAGTGAAGCTTTCTTT,CASSDPGGGSEAFF
15,TRBV7-2,.,TRBJ1-3,.,TGTGCCAGCAGTCGCGACAGGTGGTCTGGAAACACCATATATTTT,CASSRDRWSGNTIYF
13,TRBV11-2,.,TRBJ1-1,once,TGTGCCAGCAGCTTAGCAGAGAACACTGAAGCTTTCTTT,CASSLAENTEAFF
17,TRBV15,TRBD1,TRBJ2-7,.,TGTGCCACCAGCAGAGATAAGAAACAGGGGTTTTCCTACGAGCAGTACTTC,CATSRDKKQGFSYEQYF
14,TRBV6-5,TRBD1,TRBJ2-7,.,TGTGCCAGCAGCCCTTTTGTGGCAGGGGGCGAGCAGTACTTC,CASSPFVAGGEQYF
14,TRBV30,.,TRBJ1-1,few,TGTGCCTTCTCCCCCTCAGGGCTGGGGACTGAAGCTTTCTTT,CAFSPSGLGTEAFF
15,TRBV10-3,TRBD2,TRBJ2-2,.,TGTGCCATCAGTGTAGGAGCGGGGAGCACCGGGGAGCTGTTTTTT,CAISVGAGSTGELFF
14,TRBV30,.,TRBJ2-3,.,TGTGCCTGGAGTTCATCAACAGGGACAGATACGCAGTATTTT,CAWSSSTGTDTQYF
13,TRBV30,.,TRBJ1-2,.,TGTGCCTGGAGTGTGGCAGGGGTAGGTCTCTACACCTTC,CAWSVAGVGLYTF
12,TRBV7-9,TRBD2,TRBJ2-1,.,TGTGCCAGCAGCATGCTAGCGGGGGCCGGGTTCTTC,CASSMLAGAGFF
16,TRBV2,.,TRBJ2-2,.,TGTGCCAGCAGTGAAACCGACCCCAGGTCGGCCGGGGAGCTGTTTTTT,CASSETDPRSAGELFF
16,TRBV7-2,TRBD1,TRBJ1-1,.,TGTGCCAGCACCCCCCGAGCCGGAGGGGGCGAAACTGAAGCTTTCTTT,CASTPRAGGGETEAFF
16,TRBV6-1,TRBD2,TRBJ2-7,.,TGTGCCAGCAGTGTCATGTCGGGACTATGGACCTACGAGCAGTACTTC,CASSVMSGLWTYEQYF
17,TRBV10-3,TRBD1,TRBJ2-7,few,TGTGCCATCAGTGGTCGGGTCGGGACAGGTAGCTTTCTCGAGCAGTACTTC,CAISGRVGTGSFLEQYF
17,TRBV9,TRBD2,TRBJ2-7,.,TGTGCCAGCAGCGTCTCCTCAAGCGGGGGGGGGCCCTACGAGCAGTACTTC,CASSVSSSGGGPYEQYF
14,TRBV9,TRBD1,TRBJ1-4,.,TGTGCCAGCAGCGTAGGACAGGGAGGCGAAAAACTGTTTTTT,CASSVGQGGEKLFF
15,TRBV5-6,TRBD2,TRBJ2-1,.,TGTGCCAGCATCTTAGCGGGGGGACCTTACAATGAGCAGTTCTTC,CASILAGGPYNEQFF
13,TRBV27,TRBD2,TRBJ2-7,.,TGTGCCAGCAGTTTCGGGAGGTTTGACGAGCAGTACTTC,CASSFGRFDEQYF
15,TRBV18,TRBD1,TRBJ1-2,.,TGTGCCAGCTCACCTGGGACAGGGATAAGGTATGGCTACACCTTC,CASSPGTGIRYGYTF
15,TRBV2,TRBD2,TRBJ2-1,.,TGTGCCAGCAGTTACGGGACTAGCGGACACAATGAGCAGTTCTTC,CASSYGTSGHNEQFF
12,TRBV6-5,.,TRBJ1-1,.,TGTGCCAGCAGTCCCTCGAACACTGAAGCTTTCTTT,CASSPSNTEAFF
13,TRBV29-1,TRBD1,TRBJ1-4,.,TGCAGCGCTAGGACAGGGTCGGATGAAAAACTGTTTTTT,CSARTGSDEKLFF
13,TRBV2,TRBD1,TRBJ1-5,.,TGTGCCACCTCAGGGACAGGCAATCAGCCCCAGCATTTT,CATSGTGNQPQHF
13,TRBV5-6,TRBD1,TRBJ2-7,.,TGTGCCAGCAAAAGACAGGGGGCGCGGGAGCAGTACTTC,CASKRQGAREQYF
16,TRBV10-3,TRBD2,TRBJ2-5,.,TGTGCCATCAGTGGTGGACTAGCGGGGGGCCGGGAGACCCAGTACTTC,CAISGGLAGGRETQYF
13,TRBV15,TRBD1,TRBJ1-1,.,TGTGCCACCAGCAGAGAGACAGGGTGTCGGGCTTTCTTT,CATSRETGCRAFF